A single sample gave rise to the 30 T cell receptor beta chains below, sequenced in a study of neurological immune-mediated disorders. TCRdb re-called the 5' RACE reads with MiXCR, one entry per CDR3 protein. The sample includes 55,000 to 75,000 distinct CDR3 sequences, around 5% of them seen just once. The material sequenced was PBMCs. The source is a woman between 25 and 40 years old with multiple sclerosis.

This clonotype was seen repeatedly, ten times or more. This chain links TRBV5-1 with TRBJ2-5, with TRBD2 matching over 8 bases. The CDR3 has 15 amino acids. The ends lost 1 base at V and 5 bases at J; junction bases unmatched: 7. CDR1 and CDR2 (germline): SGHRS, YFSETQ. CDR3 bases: TGCGCCAGCAGCTTGTCGGTAGCGGGGATTGAGACCCAGTACTTC. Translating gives CASSLSVAGIETQYF.

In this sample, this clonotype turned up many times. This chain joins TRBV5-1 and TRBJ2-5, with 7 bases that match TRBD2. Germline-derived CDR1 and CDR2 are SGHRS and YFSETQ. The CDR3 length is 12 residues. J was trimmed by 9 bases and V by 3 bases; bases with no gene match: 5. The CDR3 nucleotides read TGCGCCAGCAGCTCCCATAGCGGGCCCCAGTACTTC. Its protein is CASSSHSGPQYF. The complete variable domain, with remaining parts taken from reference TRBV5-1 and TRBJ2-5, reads KAGVTQTPRYLIKTRGQQVTLSCSPISGHRSVSWYQQTPGQGLQFLFEYFSETQRNKGNFPGRFSGRQFSNSRSEMNVSTLELGDSALYLCASSSHSGPQYFGPGTRLLVL.

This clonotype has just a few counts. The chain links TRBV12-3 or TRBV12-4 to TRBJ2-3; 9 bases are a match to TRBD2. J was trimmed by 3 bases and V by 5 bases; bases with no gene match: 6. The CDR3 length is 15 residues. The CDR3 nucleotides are TGTGCCAGCAGTAACTTTAGCGGGGGAACAGATACGCAGTATTTT. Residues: CASSNFSGGTDTQYF.

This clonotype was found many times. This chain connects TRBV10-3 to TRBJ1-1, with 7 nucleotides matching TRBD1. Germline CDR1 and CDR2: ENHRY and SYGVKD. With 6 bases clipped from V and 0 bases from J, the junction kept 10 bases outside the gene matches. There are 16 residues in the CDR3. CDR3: CAIRPSGGGMNTEAFF. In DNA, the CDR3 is TGTGCCATCAGACCCTCAGGGGGGGGAATGAACACTGAAGCTTTCTTT.

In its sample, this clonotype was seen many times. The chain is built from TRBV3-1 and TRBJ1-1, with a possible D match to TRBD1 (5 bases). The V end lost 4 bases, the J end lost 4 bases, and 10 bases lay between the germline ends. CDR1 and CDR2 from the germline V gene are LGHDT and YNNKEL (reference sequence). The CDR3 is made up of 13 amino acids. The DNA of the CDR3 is TGTGCCAGCAGCCTTAAACAGGTCACTGAAGCTTTCTTT. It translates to CASSLKQVTEAFF.

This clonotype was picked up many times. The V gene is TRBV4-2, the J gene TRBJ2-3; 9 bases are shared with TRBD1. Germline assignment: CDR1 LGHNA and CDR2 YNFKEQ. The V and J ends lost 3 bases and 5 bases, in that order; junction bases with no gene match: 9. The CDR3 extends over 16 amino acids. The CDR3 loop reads CASSQLTGGGGDTQYF. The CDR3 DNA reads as TGTGCCAGCAGCCAGTTAACAGGGGGCGGTGGAGATACGCAGTATTTT.

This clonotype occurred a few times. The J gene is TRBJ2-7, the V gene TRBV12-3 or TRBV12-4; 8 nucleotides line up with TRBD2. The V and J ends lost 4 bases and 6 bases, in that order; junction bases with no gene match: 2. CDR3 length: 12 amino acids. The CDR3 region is CASSWTSSEQYF. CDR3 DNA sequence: TGTGCCAGCAGTTGGACTAGCTCCGAGCAGTACTTC.

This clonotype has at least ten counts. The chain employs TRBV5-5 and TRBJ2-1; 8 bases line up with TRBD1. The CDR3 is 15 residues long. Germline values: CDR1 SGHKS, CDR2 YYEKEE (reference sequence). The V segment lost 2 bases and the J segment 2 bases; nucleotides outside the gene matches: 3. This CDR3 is CASSFSGGAYNEQFF. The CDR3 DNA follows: TGTGCCAGCAGCTTTTCAGGGGGCGCCTACAATGAGCAGTTCTTC.

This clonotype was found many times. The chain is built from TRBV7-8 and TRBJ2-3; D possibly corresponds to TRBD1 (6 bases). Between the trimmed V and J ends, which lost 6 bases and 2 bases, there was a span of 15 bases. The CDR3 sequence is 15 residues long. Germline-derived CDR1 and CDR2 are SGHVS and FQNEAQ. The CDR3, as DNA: TGTGCCAGCAGGGAAGACAGGCTTAACACAGATACGCAGTATTTT. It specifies CASREDRLNTDTQYF.

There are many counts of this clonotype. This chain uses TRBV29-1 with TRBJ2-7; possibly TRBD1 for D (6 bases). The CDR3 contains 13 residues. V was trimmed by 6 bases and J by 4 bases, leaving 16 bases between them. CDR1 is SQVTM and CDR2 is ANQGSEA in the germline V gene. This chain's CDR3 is CSVKTGQKYEQYF. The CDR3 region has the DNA TGCAGCGTCAAGACAGGTCAGAAATACGAGCAGTACTTC.

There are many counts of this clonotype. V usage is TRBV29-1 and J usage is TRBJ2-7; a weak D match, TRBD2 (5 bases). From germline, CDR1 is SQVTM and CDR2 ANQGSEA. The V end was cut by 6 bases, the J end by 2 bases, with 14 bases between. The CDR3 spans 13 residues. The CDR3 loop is CSVALAGTYEQYF. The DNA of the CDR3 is TGCAGCGTCGCTCTGGCGGGTACCTACGAGCAGTACTTC.

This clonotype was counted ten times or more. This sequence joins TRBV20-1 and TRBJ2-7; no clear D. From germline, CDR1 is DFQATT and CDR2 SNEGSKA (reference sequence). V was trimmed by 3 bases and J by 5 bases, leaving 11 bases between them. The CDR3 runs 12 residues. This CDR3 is CSASKGPHEQYF. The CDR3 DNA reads TGCAGTGCTAGCAAGGGCCCCCACGAGCAGTACTTC.

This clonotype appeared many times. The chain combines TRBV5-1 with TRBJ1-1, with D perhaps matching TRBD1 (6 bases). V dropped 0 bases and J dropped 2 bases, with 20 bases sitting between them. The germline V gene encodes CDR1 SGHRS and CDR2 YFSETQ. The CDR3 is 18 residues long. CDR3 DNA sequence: TGCGCCAGCAGCTTGGTTGGATATGGCAGGGGAGCCAACACTGAAGCTTTCTTT. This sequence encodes CASSLVGYGRGANTEAFF. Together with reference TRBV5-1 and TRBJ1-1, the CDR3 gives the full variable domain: KAGVTQTPRYLIKTRGQQVTLSCSPISGHRSVSWYQQTPGQGLQFLFEYFSETQRNKGNFPGRFSGRQFSNSRSEMNVSTLELGDSALYLCASSLVGYGRGANTEAFFGQGTRLTVV.

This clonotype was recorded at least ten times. The CDR3 loop is CSAPDWNTDTQYF. CDR3 in DNA: TGCAGTGCGCCGGACTGGAACACAGATACGCAGTATTTT. This chain uses TRBV20-1 with TRBJ2-3; the D gene is possibly TRBD2 (5 bases). In germline, CDR1 is DFQATT, CDR2 SNEGSKA (reference sequence). This CDR3 is built from 13 residues. V was shortened by 6 bases and J by 2 bases, with 12 bases between the two germline ends.

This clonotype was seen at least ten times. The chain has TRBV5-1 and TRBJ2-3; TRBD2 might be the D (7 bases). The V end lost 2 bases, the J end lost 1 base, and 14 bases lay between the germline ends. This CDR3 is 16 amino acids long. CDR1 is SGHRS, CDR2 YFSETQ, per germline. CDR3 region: CASSLGGGRGTDTQYF. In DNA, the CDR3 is TGCGCCAGCAGCTTAGGCGGGGGCAGAGGCACAGATACGCAGTATTTT.

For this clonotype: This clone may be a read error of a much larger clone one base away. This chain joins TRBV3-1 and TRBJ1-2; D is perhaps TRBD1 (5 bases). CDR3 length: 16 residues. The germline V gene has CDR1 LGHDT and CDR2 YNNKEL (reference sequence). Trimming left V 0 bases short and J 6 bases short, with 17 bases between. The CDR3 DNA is TGTGCCAGCAGCCAAGATGTCCCGGAAAGGGGCGATGGCTACACCTTC. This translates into CASSQDVPERGDGYTF.

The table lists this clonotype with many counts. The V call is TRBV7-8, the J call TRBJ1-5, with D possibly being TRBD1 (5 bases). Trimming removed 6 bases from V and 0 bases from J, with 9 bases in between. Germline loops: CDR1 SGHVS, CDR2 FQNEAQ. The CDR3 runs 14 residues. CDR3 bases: TGTGCCAGCAGACTCGGGGCTAGCAATCAGCCCCAGCATTTT. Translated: CASRLGASNQPQHF.

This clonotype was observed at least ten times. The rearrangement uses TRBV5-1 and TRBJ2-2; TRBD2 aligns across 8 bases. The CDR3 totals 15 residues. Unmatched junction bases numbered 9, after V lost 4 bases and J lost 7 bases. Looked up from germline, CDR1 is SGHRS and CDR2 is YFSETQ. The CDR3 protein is CASSRSGGHIGELFF. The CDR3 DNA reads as TGCGCCAGCAGCCGAAGCGGGGGTCATATCGGGGAGCTGTTTTTT.

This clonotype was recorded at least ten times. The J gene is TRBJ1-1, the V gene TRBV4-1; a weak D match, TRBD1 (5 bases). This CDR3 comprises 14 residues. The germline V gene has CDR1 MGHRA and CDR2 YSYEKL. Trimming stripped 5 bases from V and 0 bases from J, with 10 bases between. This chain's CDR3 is CASSFGGMNTEAFF. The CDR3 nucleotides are TGCGCCAGCAGCTTTGGGGGTATGAACACTGAAGCTTTCTTT.

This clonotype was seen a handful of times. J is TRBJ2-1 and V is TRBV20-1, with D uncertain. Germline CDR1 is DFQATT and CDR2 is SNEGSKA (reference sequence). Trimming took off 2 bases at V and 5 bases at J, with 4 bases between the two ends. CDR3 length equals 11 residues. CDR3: CSARKNNEQFF. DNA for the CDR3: TGCAGTGCTAGAAAAAACAATGAGCAGTTCTTC.

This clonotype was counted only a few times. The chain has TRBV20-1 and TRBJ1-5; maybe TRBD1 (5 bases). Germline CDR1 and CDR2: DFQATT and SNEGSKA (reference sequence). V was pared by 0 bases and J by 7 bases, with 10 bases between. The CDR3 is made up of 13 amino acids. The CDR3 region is CSAREGGNQPQHF. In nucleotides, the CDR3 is TGCAGTGCTAGAGAGGGGGGGAACCAGCCCCAGCATTTT.

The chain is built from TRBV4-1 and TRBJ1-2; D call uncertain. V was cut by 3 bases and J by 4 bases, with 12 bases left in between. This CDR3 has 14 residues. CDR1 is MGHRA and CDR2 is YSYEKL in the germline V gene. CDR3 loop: CASSHRAPSYGYTF. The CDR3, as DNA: TGCGCCAGCAGCCATCGTGCCCCGAGCTATGGCTACACCTTC.

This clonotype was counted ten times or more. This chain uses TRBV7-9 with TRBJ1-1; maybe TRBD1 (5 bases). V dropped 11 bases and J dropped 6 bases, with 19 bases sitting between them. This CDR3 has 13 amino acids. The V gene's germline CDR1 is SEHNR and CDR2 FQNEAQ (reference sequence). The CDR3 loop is CAGAGLRRAEAFF. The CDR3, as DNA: TGTGCCGGGGCGGGTCTCCGAAGGGCTGAAGCTTTCTTT.

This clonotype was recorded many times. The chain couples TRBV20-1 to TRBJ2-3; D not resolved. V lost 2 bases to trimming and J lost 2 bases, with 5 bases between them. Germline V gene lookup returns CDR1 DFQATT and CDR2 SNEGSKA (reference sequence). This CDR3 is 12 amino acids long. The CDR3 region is CSARLPTDTQYF. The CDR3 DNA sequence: TGCAGTGCTAGATTGCCCACAGATACGCAGTATTTT.

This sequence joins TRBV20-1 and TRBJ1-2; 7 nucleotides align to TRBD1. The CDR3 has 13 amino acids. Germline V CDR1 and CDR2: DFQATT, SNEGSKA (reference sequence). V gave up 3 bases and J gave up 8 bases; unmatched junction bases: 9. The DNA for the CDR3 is TGCAGTGCTAGTGTGGCGACAGGGAAAGGCTACACCTTC. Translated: CSASVATGKGYTF.

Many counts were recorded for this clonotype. The CDR3 here is CASSQPSPISEQYF. CDR3 in DNA: TGTGCCAGCAGCCAACCCTCTCCCATCTCCGAGCAGTACTTC. The rearrangement uses TRBV4-2 and TRBJ2-7, with D unresolved. This CDR3 is 14 amino acids long. V lost 2 bases and J lost 6, with 14 bases in between. From germline, CDR1 is LGHNA and CDR2 YNFKEQ.

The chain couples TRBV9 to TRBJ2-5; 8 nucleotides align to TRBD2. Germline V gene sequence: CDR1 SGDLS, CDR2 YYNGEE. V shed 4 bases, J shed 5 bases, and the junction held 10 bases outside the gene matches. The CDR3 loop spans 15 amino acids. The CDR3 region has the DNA TGTGCCAGCAGCTTCAGCGGGGGCCTGAGGGAGACCCAGTACTTC. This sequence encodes CASSFSGGLRETQYF.

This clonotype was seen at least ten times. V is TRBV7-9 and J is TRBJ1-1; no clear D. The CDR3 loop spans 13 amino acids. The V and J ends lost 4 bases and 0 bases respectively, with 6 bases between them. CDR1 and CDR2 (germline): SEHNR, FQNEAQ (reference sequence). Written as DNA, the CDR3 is TGTGCCAGCAGCTCCGAGATGAACACTGAAGCTTTCTTT. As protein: CASSSEMNTEAFF.

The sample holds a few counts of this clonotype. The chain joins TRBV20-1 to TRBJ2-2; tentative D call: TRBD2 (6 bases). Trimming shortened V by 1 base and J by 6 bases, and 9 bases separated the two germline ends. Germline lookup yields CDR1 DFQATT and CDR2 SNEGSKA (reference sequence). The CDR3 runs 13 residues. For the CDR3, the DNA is TGCAGTGCTAGAGTTCCGGGAGCCGGGGAGCTGTTTTTT. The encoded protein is CSARVPGAGELFF.

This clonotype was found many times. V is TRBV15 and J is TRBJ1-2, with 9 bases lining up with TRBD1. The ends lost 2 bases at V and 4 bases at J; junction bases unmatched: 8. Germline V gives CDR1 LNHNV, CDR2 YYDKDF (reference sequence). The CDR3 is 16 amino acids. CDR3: CATSRTLETGGYGYTF. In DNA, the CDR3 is TGTGCCACCAGCAGAACCCTCGAGACAGGGGGCTATGGCTACACCTTC.